In its sample, the clone carrying this TCR beta chain was seen a few times. This sample stems from a study of technical replicates of blood from a few donors. Per germline, CDR1 SNHLY and CDR2 FYNNEI. V lost 7 bases and J lost 0, with 9 bases in between. This CDR3 comprises 14 residues. Here immunoSEQ multiplex PCR was the method, and the copy in TCRdb shows in-frame clones only, minus some. This sample has around 100,000 clones; 85% to 95% occur once, and the top ten carry about 0.36%. The TCR sequence derives from a human donor in good health. The gene calls are TRBV2 and TRBJ2-2; D remains ambiguous. Sequenced input: T cells isolated from PBMCs. The CDR3 reads CASIPTSNTGELFF. The CDR3 nucleotides are TGTGCCAGCATTCCTACCTCGAACACCGGGGAGCTGTTTTTT. The full variable domain, with the rest looked up from reference TRBV2 and TRBJ2-2, is EPEVTQTPSHQVTQMGQEVILRCVPISNHLYFYWYRQILGQKVEFLVSFYNNEISEKSEIFDDQFSVERPDGSNFTLKIRSTKLEDSAMYFCASIPTSNTGELFFGEGSRLTVL.